A single sample is the source of the 2 T cell receptor beta chains below, sequenced in a study of blood T cell repertoires in COVID-19. Libraries were prepared by immunoSEQ multiplex PCR; TCRdb keeps only in-frame clonotypes and omits some of them. The table has 400,000 or so clones, about 87% seen once; the top ten hold approximately 0.92%. What was sequenced was peripheral blood. The receptors stem from a man aged 18 to 29 with COVID-19, enrolled during active disease.

The chain recombines TRBV10-3 with TRBJ2-7; 7 nucleotides match TRBD1. CDR3 length: 13 residues. J was trimmed by 3 bases and V by 5 bases; bases with no gene match: 4. Germline CDR1 ENHRY, CDR2 SYGVKD. Here the CDR3 DNA reads TGTGCCATCAGTCGGGACAGAAACTACGAGCAGTACTTC. Its protein product is CAISRDRNYEQYF.

The chain couples TRBV5-1 to TRBJ2-2, with D perhaps TRBD1 (6 bases). The germline CDR1 and CDR2 sequences are SGHRS and YFSETQ. V lost 1 base to trimming and J lost 0 bases, with 16 bases between them. The CDR3 spans 18 residues. CDR3 sequence: CASSLSVFGQTNTGELFF. CDR3 in DNA: TGCGCCAGCAGCTTGTCTGTTTTCGGACAGACGAACACCGGGGAGCTGTTTTTT.